This T cell receptor (beta chain) was observed in a study of Graves' ophthalmopathy and Graves' hyperthyroidism. Looking at the study overall: Peripheral blood was obtained at first diagnosis, ahead of any treatment. Regarding the study as a whole: Most expanded clonotypes from thyroid (those above 0.001 frequency) were also found in blood. A model built from 13 signatures distinguished ophthalmopathy from stable hyperthyroidism with roughly 85% sensitivity and about 80% specificity.

Amplification from RNA transcripts yielded the TCR beta CDR3 regions. Investigators did first-round RT-PCR with HTBI primers, then second-round multiplex PCR. From the multiplex PCR reads, TCRdb called clonotypes with MiXCR, one entry per CDR3 protein. The table shows some 170,000 distinct CDR3 sequences, with 39% occurring only once. Trimming stripped 6 bases from V and 6 bases from J, with 8 bases between. The CDR3 covers 12 residues. To note about this clonotype: Its antigen is unknown.

Source material: peripheral blood. The receptor was isolated from a young man with Graves' ophthalmopathy. The chain couples TRBV12-3 or TRBV12-4 to TRBJ2-2; D is possibly TRBD1 (5 bases). This CDR3 is CASSTGSGELFF. The DNA of the CDR3 is TGTGCCAGCAGCACAGGATCCGGGGAGCTGTTTTTT.